This T cell receptor (beta chain) was identified during a study of graft-versus-host responses after intestinal transplantation. Overall study context: Grafts were multivisceral, liver-intestinal, or isolated intestinal. Uniformly, recipients were administered anti-thymocyte globulin induction with subsequent tacrolimus and steroids for three to four years.

As regards this clone: What it binds is unknown.

Measured with immunoSEQ multiplex PCR; TCRdb has only the in-frame clones, and not every one. Found here are 35,000 to 55,000 clones, about 93% of them singletons; the top ten hold 4.5% to 7.5%. Regarding the study as a whole: An association linked early post-transplant HvG declines with peak circulating GvH clone levels. There were GvH clones found in recipient marrow, and some of them appeared first in ileum or blood.

Germline CDR1 is LNHDA and CDR2 is SQIVND (reference sequence). J lost 4 bases, V lost 9 bases, and 7 bases had no gene match. The CDR3 covers 14 residues. J is TRBJ2-1 and V is TRBV19, with 9 bases matching TRBD1. This clonotype originated in a human patient who received an intestinal transplant, so some T cells may come from the graft donor. Material: PBMCs, obtained 750 to 850 days after a first intestinal transplant, on the day of a second. CDR3 in amino acids: CASETGGGYNEQFF. In nucleotides, the CDR3 is TGTGCCAGCGAGACAGGGGGGGGATACAATGAGCAGTTCTTC.